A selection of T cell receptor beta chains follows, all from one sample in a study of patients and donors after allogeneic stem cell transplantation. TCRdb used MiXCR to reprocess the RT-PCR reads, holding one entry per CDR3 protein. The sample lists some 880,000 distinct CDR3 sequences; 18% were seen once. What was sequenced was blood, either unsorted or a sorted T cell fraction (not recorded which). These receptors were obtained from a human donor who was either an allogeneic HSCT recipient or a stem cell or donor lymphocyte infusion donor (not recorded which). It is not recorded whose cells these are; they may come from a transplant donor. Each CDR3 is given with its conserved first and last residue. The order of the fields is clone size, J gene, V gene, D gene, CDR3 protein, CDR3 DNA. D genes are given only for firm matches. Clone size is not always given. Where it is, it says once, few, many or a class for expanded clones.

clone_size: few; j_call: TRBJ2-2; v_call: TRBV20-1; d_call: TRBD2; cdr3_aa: CSARDRGTSGITGELFF; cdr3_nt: TGCAGTGCTAGAGATCGCGGGACTAGCGGGATCACCGGGGAGCTGTTTTTT
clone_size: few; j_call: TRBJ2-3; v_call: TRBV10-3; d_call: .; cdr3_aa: CAISESGGGGRDTQYF; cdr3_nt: TGTGCCATCAGTGAGTCTGGTGGGGGGGGCCGAGATACGCAGTATTTT
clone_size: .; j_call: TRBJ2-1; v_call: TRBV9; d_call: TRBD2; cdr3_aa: CASSVGRGGHNEQFF; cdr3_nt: TGTGCCAGCAGCGTTGGGCGGGGGGGGCACAATGAGCAGTTCTTC
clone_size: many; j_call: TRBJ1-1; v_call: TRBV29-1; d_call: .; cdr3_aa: CSVVLTGSGNTEAFF; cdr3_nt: TGCAGCGTTGTGCTAACAGGGTCGGGAAACACTGAAGCTTTCTTT
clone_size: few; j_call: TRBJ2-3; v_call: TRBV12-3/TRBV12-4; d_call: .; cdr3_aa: CASNLGDTQYF; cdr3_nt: TGTGCCAGCAACCTTGGAGATACGCAGTATTTT
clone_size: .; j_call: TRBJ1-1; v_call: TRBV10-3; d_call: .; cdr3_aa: CAIPAVTGTLWRAFF; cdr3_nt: TGTGCCATCCCGGCGGTTACAGGCACTCTATGGCGAGCTTTCTTT
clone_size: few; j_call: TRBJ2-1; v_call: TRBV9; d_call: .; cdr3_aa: CASSVLPDTGANEQFF; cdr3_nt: TGTGCCAGCAGCGTTCTTCCAGACACGGGAGCCAATGAGCAGTTCTTC
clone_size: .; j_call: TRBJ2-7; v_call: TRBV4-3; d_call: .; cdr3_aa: CASSQATGTPMTYEQYF; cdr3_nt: TGCGCCAGCAGCCAAGCTACCGGGACACCGATGACCTACGAGCAGTACTTC
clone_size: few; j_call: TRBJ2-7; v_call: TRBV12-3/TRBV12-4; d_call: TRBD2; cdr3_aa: CASSFTPGLGSYEQYF; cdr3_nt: TGTGCCAGCAGTTTTACTCCGGGACTAGGCTCCTACGAGCAGTACTTC
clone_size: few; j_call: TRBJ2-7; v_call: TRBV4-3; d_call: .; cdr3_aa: CASSQDTLSYEQYF; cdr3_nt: TGCGCCAGCAGCCAAGACACCCTCTCCTACGAGCAGTACTTC
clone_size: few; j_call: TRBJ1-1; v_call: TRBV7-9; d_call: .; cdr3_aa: CASSRSPTEAFF; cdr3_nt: TGTGCCAGCAGCCGGTCGCCCACTGAAGCTTTCTTT
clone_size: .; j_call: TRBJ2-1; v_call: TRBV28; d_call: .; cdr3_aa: CASRNSPGPYNEQFF; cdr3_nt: TGTGCCAGCAGGAACTCACCGGGACCATACAATGAGCAGTTCTTC
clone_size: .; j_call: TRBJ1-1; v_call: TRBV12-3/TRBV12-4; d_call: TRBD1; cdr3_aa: CASSSPDRTEAFF; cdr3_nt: TGTGCCAGCAGCTCCCCGGACAGGACTGAAGCTTTCTTT
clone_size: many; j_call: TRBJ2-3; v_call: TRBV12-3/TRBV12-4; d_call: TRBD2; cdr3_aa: CASSLTGGRASDTQYF; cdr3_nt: TGTGCCAGCAGTTTGACCGGCGGGAGGGCCTCAGATACGCAGTATTTT
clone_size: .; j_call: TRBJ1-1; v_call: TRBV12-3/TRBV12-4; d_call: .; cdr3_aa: CASSLARRAMNTEAFF; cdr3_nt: TGTGCCAGCAGTTTAGCGCGCAGGGCCATGAACACTGAAGCTTTCTTT
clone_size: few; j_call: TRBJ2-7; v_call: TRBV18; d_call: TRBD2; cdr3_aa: CASSPPGTNYEQYF; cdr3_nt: TGTGCCAGCTCACCACCCGGGACTAACTACGAGCAGTACTTC
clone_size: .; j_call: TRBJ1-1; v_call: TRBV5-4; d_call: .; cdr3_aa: CASSLGAFRGPGHMNTEAFF; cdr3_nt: TGTGCCAGCAGCTTGGGTGCGTTTAGGGGCCCGGGACACATGAACACTGAAGCTTTCTTT
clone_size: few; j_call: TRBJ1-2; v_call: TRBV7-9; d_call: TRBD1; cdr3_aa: CASSFSPGTGAHGYTF; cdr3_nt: TGTGCCAGCAGCTTTAGTCCCGGGACAGGGGCCCATGGCTACACCTTC
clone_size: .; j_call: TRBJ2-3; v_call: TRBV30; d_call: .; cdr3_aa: CAWSEKGRPYF; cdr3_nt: TGTGCCTGGAGTGAGAAGGGGCGTCCGTATTTT
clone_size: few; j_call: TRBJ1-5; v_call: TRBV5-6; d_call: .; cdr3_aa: CASSFGGSPYQSQHF; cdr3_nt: TGTGCCAGCAGCTTTGGCGGATCGCCATATCAGTCCCAGCATTTT
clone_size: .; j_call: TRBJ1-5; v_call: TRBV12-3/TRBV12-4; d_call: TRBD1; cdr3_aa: CASSSSGTGGQPQHF; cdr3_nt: TGTGCCAGCAGCTCCTCCGGGACAGGGGGACAGCCCCAGCATTTT
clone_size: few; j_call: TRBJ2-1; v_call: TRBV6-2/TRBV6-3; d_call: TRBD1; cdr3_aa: CASSYPPDRASRGEQFF; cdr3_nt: TGTGCCAGCAGTTACCCACCGGACAGGGCAAGTCGTGGCGAGCAGTTCTTC
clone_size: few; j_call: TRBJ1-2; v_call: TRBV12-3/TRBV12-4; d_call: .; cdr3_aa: CASSLYSPPSEGYTF; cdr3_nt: TGTGCCAGCAGTTTATATTCCCCCCCCTCGGAGGGCTACACCTTC
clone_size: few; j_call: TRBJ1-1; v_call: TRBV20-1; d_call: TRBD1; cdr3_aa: CSARSPPGQAAFF; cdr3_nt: TGCAGTGCTAGATCTCCCCCCGGACAGGCGGCTTTCTTT
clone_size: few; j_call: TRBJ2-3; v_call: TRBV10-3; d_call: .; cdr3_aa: CAIRTATTDTQYF; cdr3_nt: TGTGCCATCAGGACCGCCACCACAGATACGCAGTATTTT
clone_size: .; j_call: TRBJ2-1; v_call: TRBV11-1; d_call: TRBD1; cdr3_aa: CASSRDRDEQFF; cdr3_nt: TGTGCCAGCAGCCGAGACAGGGACGAGCAGTTCTTC
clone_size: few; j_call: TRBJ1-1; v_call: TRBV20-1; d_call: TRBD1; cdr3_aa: CSAGDRVKVSEAFF; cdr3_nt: TGCAGTGCTGGGGACAGGGTGAAAGTGTCTGAAGCTTTCTTT
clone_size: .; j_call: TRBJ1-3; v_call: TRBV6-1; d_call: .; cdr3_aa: CASRGDRRYSGNTIYF; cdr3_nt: TGTGCCAGCAGGGGAGACAGAAGGTACTCTGGAAACACCATATATTTT
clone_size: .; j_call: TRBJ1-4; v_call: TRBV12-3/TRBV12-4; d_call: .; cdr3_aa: CASSLWFVGDGNEKLFF; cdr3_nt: TGTGCCAGCAGTTTATGGTTCGTAGGAGACGGTAATGAAAAACTGTTTTTT
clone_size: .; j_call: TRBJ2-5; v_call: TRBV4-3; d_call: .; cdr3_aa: CASSPTALQETQYF; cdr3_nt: TGCGCCAGCAGCCCGACAGCACTCCAAGAGACCCAGTACTTC
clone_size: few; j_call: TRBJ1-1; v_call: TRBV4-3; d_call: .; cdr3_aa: CASSHVGGTEAFF; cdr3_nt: TGCGCCAGCAGCCACGTGGGGGGTACTGAAGCTTTCTTT
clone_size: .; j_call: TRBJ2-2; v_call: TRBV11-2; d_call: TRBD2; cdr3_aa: CASSSGGAGIITGELFF; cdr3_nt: TGTGCCAGCAGCTCGGGGGGAGCAGGGATCATCACCGGGGAGCTGTTTTTT
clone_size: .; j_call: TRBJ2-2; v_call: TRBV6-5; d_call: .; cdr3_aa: CASSYYNTGELFF; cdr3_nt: TGTGCCAGCAGTTACTACAACACCGGGGAGCTGTTTTTT
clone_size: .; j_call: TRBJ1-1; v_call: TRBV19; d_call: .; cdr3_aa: CASSIDRVGLNTEAFF; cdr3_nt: TGTGCCAGTAGTATAGATCGAGTGGGCTTGAACACTGAAGCTTTCTTT
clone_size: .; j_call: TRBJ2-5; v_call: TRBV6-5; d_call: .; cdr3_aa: CAVGRGGETQYF; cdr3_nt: TGTGCCGTGGGCAGGGGTGGGGAGACCCAGTACTTC
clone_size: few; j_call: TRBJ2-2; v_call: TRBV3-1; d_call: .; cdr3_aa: CASSQDLQTGGELFF; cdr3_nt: TGTGCCAGCAGCCAAGACCTTCAGACAGGCGGGGAGCTGTTTTTT